A selection of T cell receptor beta chains follows, all from one sample in a study of siplizumab effects on memory and regulatory T cells. The data were produced by immunoSEQ multiplex PCR, yet TCRdb's version contains in-frame clones alone and is incomplete. Altogether over 100,000 clones are present, around 90% being singletons, with the ten largest covering under 0.75%. Sequencing was done on a sample of Tregs sorted from blood. Receptor source: a human donor in good health. Each CDR3 is given with its conserved first and last residue. The D gene is left open where the match is weak. Size is omitted from some rows. Given values are once, few, many or a class for expanded clones.

>TRBV6-1|-|-|TRBJ2-5
CASSGLRRQETQYF
TGTGCCAGCAGTGGGCTGAGGCGGCAAGAGACCCAGTACTTC
>TRBV9|-|TRBD2|TRBJ2-5
CASSVSSGRYVETQYF
TGTGCCAGCAGCGTATCCAGCGGGAGGTATGTGGAGACCCAGTACTTC
>TRBV12-1|-|-|TRBJ1-5
CASSDRDRADSSNQPQHF
TGTGCCAGCAGCGACCGGGACAGGGCGGATTCTAGCAATCAGCCCCAGCATTTT
>TRBV29-1|-|-|TRBJ1-3
CSVEGDSGNTIYF
TGCAGCGTTGAGGGGGATTCTGGAAACACCATATATTTT
>TRBV6-5|-|-|TRBJ2-1
CASSESRISEQFF
TGTGCCAGCAGTGAGAGCCGAATCTCTGAGCAGTTCTTC
>TRBV19|-|-|TRBJ1-1
CASSQGTTEAFF
TGTGCCAGTAGTCAGGGGACCACTGAAGCTTTCTTT
>TRBV7-8|-|-|TRBJ2-7
CASSSPPVSYEQYF
TGTGCCAGCAGCTCTCCCCCGGTGTCCTACGAGCAGTACTTC
>TRBV6-1|-|TRBD2|TRBJ2-3
CATLKLAGGRDTQYF
TGTGCCACCCTAAAATTAGCGGGAGGTAGAGATACGCAGTATTTT
>TRBV6-1|once|TRBD1|TRBJ1-3
CASPDRAGNTIYF
TGTGCCAGTCCGGACAGGGCTGGAAACACCATATATTTT
>TRBV10-3|-|-|TRBJ2-7
CAISESGTSSYEQYF
TGTGCCATCAGTGAGTCGGGGACTTCCTCCTACGAGCAGTACTTC
>TRBV5-6|once|TRBD1|TRBJ2-2
CASSFPGGTGELFF
TGTGCCAGCAGCTTCCCAGGGGGAACCGGGGAGCTGTTTTTT
>TRBV7-9|-|-|TRBJ1-5
CASSLSEGFQPQHF
TGTGCCAGCAGCTTATCTGAGGGCTTTCAGCCCCAGCATTTT
>TRBV12-5|-|TRBD2|TRBJ2-7
CASGKVGGAYEQYF
TGTGCTAGTGGGAAGGTGGGGGGGGCCTACGAGCAGTACTTC
>TRBV7-3|-|TRBD1|TRBJ2-2
CASGPQGTYTGELFF
TGTGCCAGCGGCCCACAGGGGACCTACACCGGGGAGCTGTTTTTT